A selection of T cell receptor beta chains follows, all from one sample in a study of blood T cell repertoires in COVID-19. The repertoire was sequenced with immunoSEQ multiplex PCR; TCRdb's copy has only in-frame clones and lacks some. The sample lists approximately 300,000 clones; around 86% were seen once. Sequences were obtained from peripheral blood. Every receptor here comes from a woman aged 50 to 60 with acute or convalescent COVID-19. CDR3s include the opening cysteine and the closing phenylalanine or tryptophan. D genes are given only for firm matches. Some rows have no size entry. The others give once, few or many, or a class for an expanded clone.

d_call,clone_size,v_call,j_call,cdr3_aa,cdr3_nt
-,-,TRBV5-1,TRBJ1-1,CASSLARASDTEAFF,TGCGCCAGCAGCTTGGCCAGGGCTTCGGACACTGAAGCTTTCTTT
TRBD1,-,TRBV7-9,TRBJ2-3,CASSPQGEYGTQYF,TGTGCCAGCAGCCCCCAGGGGGAATATGGTACGCAGTATTTT
TRBD1,-,TRBV7-3,TRBJ1-1,CASSLMGQGRTEAFF,TGTGCCAGCAGCTTAATGGGACAGGGGCGGACTGAAGCTTTCTTT
-,-,TRBV19,TRBJ1-1,CAAYNQVNTEAFF,TGTGCCGCATATAATCAGGTGAACACTGAAGCTTTCTTT
-,once,TRBV19,TRBJ1-1,CASRNSRVLNTEAFF,TGTGCCAGTAGAAACAGCAGAGTTCTGAACACTGAAGCTTTCTTT
TRBD2,-,TRBV6-1,TRBJ2-1,CASSEAGLAGVGEQFF,TGTGCCAGCAGTGAGGCAGGCCTAGCGGGAGTAGGTGAGCAGTTCTTC
TRBD2,-,TRBV18,TRBJ2-7,CASSLRGSGSYEQYF,TGTGCCAGCTCACTGCGCGGGAGCGGATCCTACGAGCAGTACTTC
-,-,TRBV2,TRBJ1-5,CASSDESAQPQHF,TGTGCCAGCAGTGACGAGTCTGCTCAGCCCCAGCATTTT
-,-,TRBV19,TRBJ2-7,CASRMTQAYEQYF,TGTGCCAGTCGAATGACCCAGGCCTACGAGCAGTACTTC
-,-,TRBV6-2/TRBV6-3,TRBJ1-4,CASSYRGATNEKLFF,TGTGCCAGCAGTTACCGGGGGGCAACTAATGAAAAACTGTTTTTT
-,-,TRBV7-2,TRBJ2-7,CASSLKVLSRGNEQYF,TGTGCCAGCAGCTTGAAGGTCTTGTCCAGGGGCAACGAGCAGTACTTC
-,-,TRBV4-1,TRBJ2-1,CASSGQTYNEQFF,TGCGCCAGCAGCGGACAGACATACAATGAGCAGTTCTTC
-,-,TRBV19,TRBJ1-1,CASSIPPGSGEAFF,TGTGCCAGTAGTATCCCGCCTGGTTCGGGGGAAGCTTTCTTT
TRBD1,-,TRBV27,TRBJ1-1,CASSGQEGAEAFF,TGTGCCAGCTCCGGACAGGAAGGAGCTGAAGCTTTCTTT
TRBD1,-,TRBV9,TRBJ2-5,CASSQSQGRETQYF,TGTGCCAGCAGCCAATCACAGGGGCGGGAGACCCAGTACTTC